A selection of T cell receptor beta chains follows, all from one sample in a study of cytomegalovirus exposure and HLA in healthy donors. The repertoire was sequenced with immunoSEQ multiplex PCR; TCRdb's copy has only in-frame clones and lacks some. The data show about 160,000 clones, with approximately 78% seen just once and approximately 2% held by the top ten. The sample taken for sequencing was PBMCs. The receptors were gathered from a woman in her late teens or twenties in good health and CMV-seronegative. The CDR3 runs from the conserved cysteine through the conserved F or W. D genes are given only for firm matches. Expanded clones are given a class, and other clones once, few, many or no size at all.

d_gene | abundance | j_gene | v_gene | CDR3nt | CDR3aa
- | - | TRBJ1-2 | TRBV5-4 | TGTGCCAGCTCAGGGGCTCTCTCGGGGTATGGCTACACCTTC | CASSGALSGYGYTF
- | - | TRBJ1-2 | TRBV9 | TGTGCCAGCAGCGTAGGGGAGCGAGCTAACTATGGCTACACCTTC | CASSVGERANYGYTF
TRBD2 | once | TRBJ2-2 | TRBV5-1 | TGCGCCAGCAGCACCCCCGGGAGGCCCGGGGAGCTGTTTTTT | CASSTPGRPGELFF
TRBD1 | few | TRBJ2-2 | TRBV5-1 | TGCGCCAGCAGCCAACAGGGGGACACCGGGGAGCTGTTTTTT | CASSQQGDTGELFF
TRBD2 | - | TRBJ2-7 | TRBV18 | TGTGCCAGCTCACCACGAGAACTAGCGGGAGGATCCTACGAGCAGTACTTC | CASSPRELAGGSYEQYF
- | - | TRBJ1-1 | TRBV10-3 | TGTGCCATCAGTGAGTCGGGACACGTGAACACTGAAGCTTTCTTT | CAISESGHVNTEAFF
TRBD1 | once | TRBJ2-2 | TRBV19 | TGTGCCAGCAATACCGGGACAGGGTGGCCCGGGGAGCTGTTTTTT | CASNTGTGWPGELFF
- | - | TRBJ1-6 | TRBV7-2 | TGTGCCAGCAGCTCACTTGGTTCACCCCTCCACTTT | CASSSLGSPLHF
TRBD1 | - | TRBJ1-5 | TRBV25-1 | TGTGCCAGCAGTGATAGACAGGGGCTAGGACAGCCCCAGCATTTT | CASSDRQGLGQPQHF
- | - | TRBJ1-6 | TRBV5-1 | TGCGCCAGCAGCTTGGCCGGGTACTCACCCCTCCACTTT | CASSLAGYSPLHF
TRBD2 | once | TRBJ2-2 | TRBV4-1 | TGCGCCAGCAGCCAAGGACTAGCGTTCGCCGGGGAGCTGTTTTTT | CASSQGLAFAGELFF
- | - | TRBJ1-2 | TRBV7-2 | TGTGCCAGCAGCTTAGCACAGGGTGGTGGCTACACCTTC | CASSLAQGGGYTF
- | - | TRBJ1-1 | TRBV5-1 | TGCGCCAGCAGCTTCTCAGGGGTGAACACTGAAGCTTTCTTT | CASSFSGVNTEAFF
TRBD1 | - | TRBJ1-2 | TRBV4-1 | TGCGCCAGCAGCCAAGATCAGGGACAGGGGTATGGCTACACCTTC | CASSQDQGQGYGYTF
TRBD2 | - | TRBJ2-5 | TRBV19 | TGTGCCAGTGGACCGACTAGCGGGGCGTACCAAGAGACCCAGTACTTC | CASGPTSGAYQETQYF
- | - | TRBJ2-2 | TRBV5-8 | TGTGCCAGCAGCTTGCAGGGAATAACCGGGGAGCTGTTTTTT | CASSLQGITGELFF
- | - | TRBJ2-7 | TRBV2 | TGTGCCAGCAGTGAAGCAGGCGAAAAGGAGGAGCAGTACTTC | CASSEAGEKEEQYF
TRBD1 | - | TRBJ2-1 | TRBV5-5 | TGTGCCAGCAGCTTGGGAATAAAAGTCCGGGACAGGGGGTACGGTGAGCAGTTCTTC | CASSLGIKVRDRGYGEQFF
- | - | TRBJ2-1 | TRBV10-2 | TGCGCCACCAGAGATCGGGTCAATGAGCAGTTCTTC | CATRDRVNEQFF